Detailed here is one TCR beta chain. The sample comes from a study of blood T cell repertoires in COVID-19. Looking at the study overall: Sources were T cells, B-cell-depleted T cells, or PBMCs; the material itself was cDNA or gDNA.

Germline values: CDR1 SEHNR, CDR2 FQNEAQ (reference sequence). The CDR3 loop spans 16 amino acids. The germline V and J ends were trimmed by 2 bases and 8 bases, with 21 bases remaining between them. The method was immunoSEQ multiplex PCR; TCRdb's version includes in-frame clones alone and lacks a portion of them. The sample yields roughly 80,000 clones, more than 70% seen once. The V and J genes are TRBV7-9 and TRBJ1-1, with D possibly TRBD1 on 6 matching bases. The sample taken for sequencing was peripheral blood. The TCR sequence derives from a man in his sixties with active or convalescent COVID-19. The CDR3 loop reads CASSLSLRGGREEAFF. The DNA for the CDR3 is TGTGCCAGCAGCTTAAGCTTAAGGGGGGGCCGCGAGGAAGCTTTCTTT.